One sample yielded the 26 T cell receptor beta chains listed below, sequenced in a study of T cell responses to AZD1222 COVID-19 vaccine. Clones were read by immunoSEQ multiplex PCR, and TCRdb kept only the in-frame ones, dropping some. The profile shows around 150,000 clones, about 92% of them singletons. The sample in question was peripheral blood, obtained 28 days after the second AZD1222 dose. The receptor set was obtained from an adult who received the AZD1222 COVID-19 vaccine.

The V and J genes are TRBV2 and TRBJ2-7; D remains unclear. V was cut by 5 bases and J by 0 bases, with 14 bases left in between. There are 15 residues in the CDR3. Germline CDR1 is SNHLY and CDR2 is FYNNEI. In DNA, the CDR3 is TGTGCCAGCAGTCCCCCAGGATTCAGCTCCTACGAGCAGTACTTC. This translates into CASSPPGFSSYEQYF. Combining the CDR3 with reference TRBV2 and TRBJ2-7 gives the whole variable domain EPEVTQTPSHQVTQMGQEVILRCVPISNHLYFYWYRQILGQKVEFLVSFYNNEISEKSEIFDDQFSVERPDGSNFTLKIRSTKLEDSAMYFCASSPPGFSSYEQYFGPGTRLTVT.

The chain carries TRBV19 and TRBJ1-1; the match to TRBD1 covers 9 bases. The CDR3 length is 15 residues. Germline lookup yields CDR1 LNHDA and CDR2 SQIVND (reference sequence). Losses at the gene ends were 6 bases for V and 4 bases for J; bases not matched to a gene: 9. The CDR3 DNA follows: TGTGCCAGTAGGGGACAGGGTGGAGGGAGCACTGAAGCTTTCTTT. As protein: CASRGQGGGSTEAFF.

In this sample, this clone turned up a few times. This rearrangement joins TRBV19 to TRBJ1-5; the D gene is possibly TRBD1 (6 bases). This CDR3 spans 14 amino acids. V was clipped by 5 bases and J by 6 bases, with 14 bases between them. Per germline, CDR1 LNHDA and CDR2 SQIVND (reference sequence). The CDR3 is CASSVRDKRQPQHF. The CDR3 nucleotides are TGTGCCAGTAGTGTCCGGGACAAACGTCAGCCCCAGCATTTT.

In its sample, this clone was seen once. J is TRBJ1-6 and V is TRBV9; the D gene is possibly TRBD1 (6 bases). Germline V gives CDR1 SGDLS, CDR2 YYNGEE. The CDR3 is made up of 15 amino acids. V was clipped by 3 bases and J by 3 bases, with 10 bases between them. CDR3 bases: TGTGCCAGCAGCGAGGACAGTTTCTATAATTCACCCCTCCACTTT. This codes for CASSEDSFYNSPLHF.

This sequence joins TRBV10-1 and TRBJ2-1; TRBD2 matches at 10 bases. From germline, CDR1 is WNHNN and CDR2 SYGVQD (reference sequence). The CDR3 runs to 14 residues. V lost 3 bases, J lost 9 bases, and 5 bases stayed unmatched. The CDR3 here is CASSDLLAGVEQFF. The CDR3 DNA reads TGCGCCAGCAGTGATCTGCTAGCGGGGGTTGAGCAGTTCTTC.

The chain carries TRBV7-8 and TRBJ2-5; a possible D gene is TRBD1 (5 bases). Germline V CDR1 and CDR2: SGHVS, FQNEAQ. The ends were cut back, 5 bases at V and 3 bases at J, with 13 bases in the middle. There are 14 residues in the CDR3. CDR3 in DNA: TGTGCCAGCAGCCAGCGTAGCAGGGAAGAGACCCAGTACTTC. It codes for CASSQRSREETQYF.

The chain links TRBV2 to TRBJ2-2; D uncertain. Trimming took off 10 bases at V and 0 bases at J, with 15 bases between the two ends. Germline loops: CDR1 SNHLY, CDR2 FYNNEI. The CDR3 extends over 15 amino acids. CDR3 region: CATALYGPNTGELFF. The CDR3 DNA is TGTGCCACCGCCCTCTATGGCCCGAACACCGGGGAGCTGTTTTTT. Variable domain in full (rest from reference TRBV2 and TRBJ2-2): EPEVTQTPSHQVTQMGQEVILRCVPISNHLYFYWYRQILGQKVEFLVSFYNNEISEKSEIFDDQFSVERPDGSNFTLKIRSTKLEDSAMYFCATALYGPNTGELFFGEGSRLTVL.

Only one count was recorded for this clone. The genes are TRBV6-5 and TRBJ1-2; 8 nucleotides align to TRBD1. The V gene's germline CDR1 is MNHEY and CDR2 SVGAGI. The CDR3 sequence is 14 residues long. Trimming removed 6 bases from V and 1 base from J; junction bases left unmatched: 4. The DNA for the CDR3 is TGTGCCAGCAGGGGACAGGATAATAACTATGGCTACACCTTC. Its translation: CASRGQDNNYGYTF.

In this sample, this clone turned up once. This chain links TRBV2 with TRBJ1-6, with 8 bases that match TRBD1. Germline V CDR1 and CDR2: SNHLY, FYNNEI. V gave up 3 bases and J gave up 7 bases; unmatched junction bases: 5. This CDR3 has 15 residues. The CDR3 DNA reads as TGTGCCAGCAGTGATCGGACAGGGAGGAATTCACCCCTCCACTTT. Protein: CASSDRTGRNSPLHF.

The chain uses TRBV27 and TRBJ1-5; D may be TRBD1 (6 bases). CDR3 length: 13 residues. Germline V gene sequence: CDR1 MNHEY, CDR2 SMNVEV (reference sequence). V dropped 6 bases and J dropped 4 bases, with 10 bases sitting between them. In nucleotides, the CDR3 is TGTGCCAGCAGCGGGACACGAAATCAGCCCCAGCATTTT. It is translated as CASSGTRNQPQHF.

The rearrangement joins TRBV20-1 to TRBJ1-2; 7 bases are a match to TRBD1. This CDR3 is built from 13 residues. Germline trimming cut 3 bases from V and 8 bases from J; bases unmatched to any gene: 9. Looked up from germline, CDR1 is DFQATT and CDR2 is SNEGSKA (reference sequence). CDR3 sequence: CSASWGRGYGYTF. Here the CDR3 DNA reads TGCAGTGCTAGTTGGGGCAGGGGGTACGGCTACACCTTC.

The chain uses TRBV28 and TRBJ1-1, with D uncertain. CDR3 length: 16 residues. Germline V lookup: CDR1 MDHEN, CDR2 SYDVKM. V was trimmed by 7 bases and J by 1 base, leaving 19 bases between them. The CDR3 here is CASIDGKEYANTEAFF. The CDR3 DNA reads TGTGCCAGCATTGATGGAAAGGAGTACGCGAACACTGAAGCTTTCTTT.

The chain employs TRBV29-1 and TRBJ2-1, with TRBD1 matching 8 bases. The CDR3 is made up of 14 amino acids. CDR1 is SQVTM and CDR2 is ANQGSEA in the germline V gene. V shed 4 bases, J shed 4 bases, and the junction held 6 bases outside the gene matches. CDR3 in amino acids: CSVGDRGVYNEQFF. The CDR3 nucleotides are TGCAGCGTTGGCGACAGGGGTGTTTACAATGAGCAGTTCTTC.

This clone is a singleton in its sample. The V gene is TRBV6-1, the J gene TRBJ1-5; the match to TRBD1 covers 9 bases. The V and J ends lost 4 bases and 3 bases, in that order; junction bases with no gene match: 7. The V gene's germline CDR1 is MNHNS and CDR2 SASEGT. The CDR3 runs to 16 residues. The CDR3 region is CASSGPGQGNNQPQHF. In nucleotides, the CDR3 is TGTGCCAGCAGTGGACCGGGACAGGGAAACAATCAGCCCCAGCATTTT.

The chain uses TRBV18 and TRBJ2-5, with 13 bases identical to TRBD2. Per germline, CDR1 KGHSH and CDR2 LQKENI. J was trimmed by 2 bases and V by 5 bases; bases with no gene match: 2. The CDR3 spans 15 residues. DNA of the CDR3: TGTGCCAGCTCAAGACTAGCGGGGGGTCAAGAGACCCAGTACTTC. Protein product: CASSRLAGGQETQYF.

This clone was observed a few times. The rearrangement joins TRBV6-5 to TRBJ1-1; no clear D gene. Germline CDR1 reads MNHEY; CDR2 reads SVGAGI. This CDR3 region has 13 residues. V shed 7 bases and J shed 4 bases, with 13 bases lying between them. The CDR3 reads CASMTGGSTEAFF. The CDR3 bases are TGTGCCAGCATGACGGGAGGCAGCACTGAAGCTTTCTTT.

This chain connects TRBV6-5 to TRBJ2-7, with 9 nucleotides matching TRBD1. Germline V gene data show CDR1 as MNHEY and CDR2 as SVGAGI. With V trimmed by 6 bases and J by 6 bases, 6 bases remained unmatched. The CDR3 totals 13 residues. As DNA, the CDR3 is TGTGCCAGCAGCCGGGACAGGGTAAGCGAGCAGTACTTC. Translation gives CASSRDRVSEQYF.

This rearrangement joins TRBV5-1 to TRBJ1-1; no reliable D call. Germline V gene data show CDR1 as SGHRS and CDR2 as YFSETQ. The germline V and J ends were trimmed by 1 base and 1 base, with 5 bases remaining between them. This CDR3 contains 13 residues. The CDR3 spells CASSLNTNTEAFF. The CDR3 DNA is TGCGCCAGCAGCTTGAACACGAACACTGAAGCTTTCTTT. The full variable domain, in which reference TRBV5-1 and TRBJ1-1 provide the parts outside the CDR3, is KAGVTQTPRYLIKTRGQQVTLSCSPISGHRSVSWYQQTPGQGLQFLFEYFSETQRNKGNFPGRFSGRQFSNSRSEMNVSTLELGDSALYLCASSLNTNTEAFFGQGTRLTVV.

The rearrangement links TRBV11-2 to TRBJ2-5; D is uncertain. V was trimmed by 5 bases and J by 3 bases, leaving 16 bases between them. This CDR3 is built from 15 residues. CDR1 SGHAT and CDR2 FQNNGV come from the germline V gene. The DNA for the CDR3 is TGTGCCAGCAGCCCCGGTGCCCGGGTGGAAGAGACCCAGTACTTC. Amino acid sequence: CASSPGARVEETQYF. The variable domain in full, completed from reference TRBV11-2 and TRBJ2-5, reads EAGVAQSPRYKIIEKRQSVAFWCNPISGHATLYWYQQILGQGPKLLIQFQNNGVVDDSQLPKDRFSAERLKGVDSTLKIQPAKLEDSAVYLCASSPGARVEETQYFGPGTRLLVL.

This sequence joins TRBV5-1 and TRBJ1-5; the D is unclear. The CDR3 sequence is 14 residues long. Deletions cut 2 bases from V and 8 bases from J, with 14 bases between. Per germline, CDR1 SGHRS and CDR2 YFSETQ. The CDR3 loop is CASSFGPSAEPQHF. In DNA, the CDR3 is TGCGCCAGCAGCTTCGGCCCATCGGCAGAGCCCCAGCATTTT.

Worth noting for this clone: This specimen includes other DNA sequences encoding the same CDR3. This chain links TRBV19 with TRBJ1-1; 7 bases line up with TRBD1. Trimming took 6 bases from V and 1 from J; bases not matched to a gene: 5. This CDR3 contains 14 residues. Per the germline V gene, CDR1 is LNHDA and CDR2 is SQIVND (reference sequence). CDR3 coding DNA: TGTGCCAGTAGCCCGACAGGGAGGAACACTGAAGCTTTCTTT. Protein: CASSPTGRNTEAFF.

The chain carries TRBV6-5 and TRBJ1-5; D call uncertain. CDR3 size: 14 residues. Germline V gene sequence: CDR1 MNHEY, CDR2 SVGAGI. The V end lost 10 bases, the J end lost 4 bases, and 17 bases lay between the germline ends. The chain's CDR3 is CATLGRMWNQPQHF. The CDR3 DNA reads as TGTGCCACCCTCGGACGGATGTGGAATCAGCCCCAGCATTTT.

To note about this clone: This same CDR3 is encoded by further DNA sequences in the sample. This chain joins TRBV9 and TRBJ2-6; possibly TRBD1 for D (6 bases). This CDR3 is built from 16 residues. Germline-derived CDR1 and CDR2 are SGDLS and YYNGEE. Between the trimmed V and J ends, which lost 1 base and 2 bases, there was a span of 10 bases. CDR3 DNA sequence: TGTGCCAGCAGCGTAACTGGGGGCCCTGGGGCCAACGTCCTGACTTTC. It encodes CASSVTGGPGANVLTF.

The J gene is TRBJ2-3, the V gene TRBV7-2, with TRBD2 identical over 10 bases. Trimming took 1 base from V and 3 from J; bases not matched to a gene: 4. This CDR3 is 16 amino acids long. The germline V gene has CDR1 SGHTA and CDR2 FQGNSA. CDR3 amino acids: CASSLGTSGVTDTQYF. The CDR3 bases are TGTGCCAGCAGCTTAGGAACTAGCGGGGTAACAGATACGCAGTATTTT.

This chain links TRBV12-3 or TRBV12-4 with TRBJ1-3; no definite D call. This CDR3 region has 13 residues. Deletions cut 5 bases from V and 0 bases from J, with 5 bases between. The CDR3 nucleotides read TGTGCCAGCAGTCCAGTCTCTGGAAACACCATATATTTT. Its protein product is CASSPVSGNTIYF.

The rearrangement joins TRBV5-6 to TRBJ2-1; no clear D. Germline CDR1 SGHDT, CDR2 YYEEEE. V shed 1 base and J shed 4 bases, with 6 bases lying between them. This CDR3 is 13 amino acids long. The CDR3 DNA sequence: TGTGCCAGCAGCTTGAGATTTTACAATGAGCAGTTCTTC. Translation gives CASSLRFYNEQFF.